The 21 T cell receptor beta chains below were found in one sample sequenced in a study of OX40 agonist ivuxolimab in advanced cancers. TCRdb keeps only in-frame clones here, not all; method: immunoSEQ multiplex PCR. The profile covers under 85,000 clones, with less than 90% appearing a single time and around 2.9% taken by the ten largest. The sequences come from CD4+ or CD8+ T cells sorted from blood, collected in a trial of the OX40 agonist ivuxolimab. These receptor sequences come from an adult with an advanced solid tumor such as melanoma, head and neck, liver or kidney cancer.

The genes are TRBV30 and TRBJ1-2, with D hard to call. V was clipped by 2 bases and J by 5 bases, with 9 bases between them. Germline V gene sequence: CDR1 GTSNPN, CDR2 SVGIG (reference sequence). The CDR3 is made up of 12 amino acids. The CDR3 DNA follows: TGTGCCTGGAGTCGAACAGCTTATGGCTACACCTTC. Translated: CAWSRTAYGYTF.

V usage is TRBV7-9 and J usage is TRBJ2-1, with D perhaps assigned TRBD1 or TRBD2 (5 bases each). The germline gives CDR1 SEHNR, CDR2 FQNEAQ (reference sequence). The CDR3 consists of 15 residues. Trimming left V 8 bases short and J 8 bases short, with 22 bases between. CDR3 sequence: CASSEGSQAADEQFF. CDR3 DNA sequence: TGTGCCAGCTCAGAGGGGTCCCAAGCGGCGGATGAGCAGTTCTTC.

The CDR3 region is CASSIAALGQPQHF. The CDR3 DNA reads TGTGCCAGTAGTATAGCGGCTTTAGGGCAGCCCCAGCATTTT. The chain couples TRBV19 to TRBJ1-5; no reliable D call. Trimming stripped 1 base from V and 7 bases from J, with 11 bases between. The CDR3 contains 14 residues. The germline V gene has CDR1 LNHDA and CDR2 SQIVND (reference sequence).

This chain uses TRBV11-2 with TRBJ1-1; D is unresolved. The V end was cut by 1 base, the J end by 0 bases, with 6 bases between. CDR1 is SGHAT and CDR2 is FQNNGV in the germline V gene. The CDR3 length is 14 residues. The CDR3 coding sequence is TGTGCCAGCAGCTTAGGGCCTATGAACACTGAAGCTTTCTTT. As protein: CASSLGPMNTEAFF.

The chain recombines TRBV6-4 with TRBJ2-5, with 10 bases matching TRBD2. Trimming cost V 6 bases and J 5 bases; bases outside gene matches: 15. CDR3 length: 17 amino acids. From germline, CDR1 is MRHNA and CDR2 SNTAGT. The CDR3: CASSTTGASGGRETQYF. The CDR3 region has the DNA TGTGCCAGCAGCACGACAGGAGCTAGCGGGGGCAGGGAGACCCAGTACTTC.

The chain couples TRBV7-2 to TRBJ2-5; TRBD1 matches at 9 bases. The CDR3 covers 14 residues. The germline gives CDR1 SGHTA, CDR2 FQGNSA. V shed 7 bases, J shed 3 bases, and the junction held 6 bases outside the gene matches. The CDR3 spells CASTYTGGEETQYF. The CDR3 DNA follows: TGTGCCAGCACTTATACAGGGGGCGAAGAGACCCAGTACTTC.

There are a few counts of this clone. V gene TRBV9 combines with J gene TRBJ2-1; no firm D call. The V gene's germline CDR1 is SGDLS and CDR2 YYNGEE. The CDR3 length is 14 residues. V was shortened by 0 bases and J by 5 bases, with 9 bases between the two germline ends. The CDR3, as DNA: TGTGCCAGCAGCGTAGACGAGCCCCACAATGAGCAGTTCTTC. Amino acid sequence: CASSVDEPHNEQFF. Drawing the rest from reference TRBV9 and TRBJ2-1, the complete variable domain is DSGVTQTPKHLITATGQRVTLRCSPRSGDLSVYWYQQSLDQGLQFLIQYYNGEERAKGNILERFSAQQFPDLHSELNLSSLELGDSALYFCASSVDEPHNEQFFGPGTRLTVL.

V is TRBV18 and J is TRBJ2-3, with a weak D call TRBD1 (6 bases). Per germline, CDR1 KGHSH and CDR2 LQKENI. V gave up 0 bases and J gave up 11 bases, with 12 bases separating them. The CDR3 is 13 residues long. CDR3 bases: TGTGCCAGCTCACCACCGGGGGCCCCAGGGCAGTATTTT. It specifies CASSPPGAPGQYF.

The rearrangement links TRBV15 to TRBJ1-5; D remains unclear. This CDR3 is 15 amino acids long. The V and J ends lost 5 bases and 2 bases respectively, with 13 bases between them. From germline, CDR1 is LNHNV and CDR2 YYDKDF (reference sequence). CDR3 bases: TGTGCCACCAGCCATCGAGGGTTCGGCAATCAGCCCCAGCATTTT. Translating gives CATSHRGFGNQPQHF.

The chain joins TRBV6-5 to TRBJ1-2; D may be TRBD1 (6 bases). The length of the CDR3 is 16 residues. Trimming pared 2 bases from V and 4 bases from J, leaving 17 bases between. CDR1 and CDR2 from the germline V gene are MNHEY and SVGAGI. As DNA, the CDR3 is TGTGCCAGCAGTTACGGGATAGCGACAGGCGGCTATGGCTACACCTTC. It yields the protein CASSYGIATGGYGYTF.

The V and J genes are TRBV15 and TRBJ2-7; D perhaps matches TRBD2 (6 bases). CDR3 length equals 14 residues. Trimming took off 0 bases at V and 6 bases at J, with 12 bases between the two ends. Germline V CDR1 and CDR2: LNHNV, YYDKDF (reference sequence). The CDR3, as DNA: TGTGCCACCAGCAGAGATAAGGGACTCGGCGAGCAGTACTTC. Translating it yields CATSRDKGLGEQYF.

This chain connects TRBV7-2 to TRBJ2-2; TRBD1 might be the D (8 bases). In germline, CDR1 is SGHTA, CDR2 FQGNSA. The CDR3 is 15 amino acids. The V and J ends lost 5 bases and 6 bases respectively, with 16 bases between them. The CDR3 DNA is TGTGCCAGCAGCCCGAGGACAGGGAGGGCCGGGGAGCTGTTTTTT. Amino acids: CASSPRTGRAGELFF.

V is TRBV2 and J is TRBJ1-2; D unresolved. This CDR3 is 17 amino acids long. V shed 2 bases and J shed 2 bases, with 18 bases lying between them. The V gene's germline CDR1 is SNHLY and CDR2 FYNNEI. DNA of the CDR3: TGTGCCAGCAGTGAATCGACGGGGAGGCAGACCAACTATGGCTACACCTTC. Translating gives CASSESTGRQTNYGYTF.

This clone was counted a few times. The J gene is TRBJ2-4, the V gene TRBV5-1; no clear D. CDR1 is SGHRS and CDR2 is YFSETQ in the germline V gene. This CDR3 is built from 15 residues. Trimming took 2 bases from V and 0 from J, leaving 9 bases between them. CDR3 sequence: CASSLGDAAKNIQYF. For the CDR3, the DNA is TGCGCCAGCAGCTTAGGAGATGCAGCCAAAAACATTCAGTACTTC.

This chain uses TRBV10-3 with TRBJ1-5, with D tentatively TRBD1 (5 bases). Germline V lookup: CDR1 ENHRY, CDR2 SYGVKD. Trimming took off 4 bases at V and 6 bases at J, with 10 bases between the two ends. The length of the CDR3 is 13 residues. DNA of the CDR3: TGTGCCATCAGTGGAGGGGAGGTTCAGCCCCAGCATTTT. It is translated as CAISGGEVQPQHF.

The CDR3 is CASSPRLIEVLRAFF. CDR3 coding DNA: TGTGCCAGCAGCCCCCGTTTAATAGAAGTGTTGAGAGCTTTCTTT. This chain joins TRBV6-5 and TRBJ1-1; D gene unclear. With 6 bases removed from V and 10 bases from J, the gap between germline ends came to 24 bases. CDR1 and CDR2 from the germline V gene are MNHEY and SVGAGI. The CDR3 runs to 15 residues.

This chain connects TRBV29-1 to TRBJ2-1, with 7 nucleotides matching TRBD1. Per the germline V gene, CDR1 is SQVTM and CDR2 is ANQGSEA. This CDR3 region has 15 residues. The V segment lost 7 bases and the J segment 1 base; nucleotides outside the gene matches: 10. The DNA for the CDR3 is TGCAGCGCAAAGACAGGGCGAGCTTCCTACAATGAGCAGTTCTTC. The encoded protein is CSAKTGRASYNEQFF.

The chain has TRBV29-1 and TRBJ1-2, with D tentatively TRBD1 (6 bases). CDR3 length equals 9 residues. CDR1 is SQVTM, CDR2 ANQGSEA, per germline. CDR3 residues: CTGTFGYTF. The DNA of the CDR3 is TGCACCGGGACATTTGGCTACACCTTC. The complete variable domain, with remaining parts taken from reference TRBV29-1 and TRBJ1-2, reads SAVISQKPSRDICQRGTSLTIQCQVDSQVTMMFWYRQQPGQSLTLIATANQGSEATYESGFVIDKFPISRPNLTFSTLTVSNMSPEDSSIYLCTGTFGYTFGSGTRLTVV.

This clone was seen ten or more times. The junction does not match germline at one end; this may be a read error. This rearrangement joins TRBV4-2 to TRBJ2-7; TRBD2 matches at 9 bases. The CDR3 extends over 16 amino acids. Germline V gives CDR1 LGHNA, CDR2 YNFKEQ. The CDR3 here is CASSPGGERGALIRHF. CDR3 nucleotides: TGTGCCAGCAGCCCAGGCGGGGAGCGGGGGGCCCTTATTCGGCACTTC.

The chain couples TRBV7-2 to TRBJ1-4; 8 positions agree with TRBD1. Germline V gene lookup returns CDR1 SGHTA and CDR2 FQGNSA. The CDR3 runs to 15 residues. The V gene end was trimmed by 4 bases and the J gene end by 7 bases; junction bases not matched to a gene: 8. The CDR3 DNA reads TGTGCCAGCAGCTACTCACCAGGGGGCAGTGAAAAACTGTTTTTT. This encodes CASSYSPGGSEKLFF.

This clone was recorded a few times. The chain is built from TRBV2 and TRBJ2-5; TRBD2 matches 7 bases. Germline trimming cut 8 bases from V and 2 bases from J; bases unmatched to any gene: 8. CDR1 is SNHLY and CDR2 is FYNNEI in the germline V gene. This CDR3 has 14 amino acids. CDR3 in amino acids: CASRLEAGQETQYF. The CDR3 nucleotides are TGTGCCAGCCGCCTTGAAGCGGGGCAAGAGACCCAGTACTTC. The full variable domain, with the rest looked up from reference TRBV2 and TRBJ2-5, is EPEVTQTPSHQVTQMGQEVILRCVPISNHLYFYWYRQILGQKVEFLVSFYNNEISEKSEIFDDQFSVERPDGSNFTLKIRSTKLEDSAMYFCASRLEAGQETQYFGPGTRLLVL.